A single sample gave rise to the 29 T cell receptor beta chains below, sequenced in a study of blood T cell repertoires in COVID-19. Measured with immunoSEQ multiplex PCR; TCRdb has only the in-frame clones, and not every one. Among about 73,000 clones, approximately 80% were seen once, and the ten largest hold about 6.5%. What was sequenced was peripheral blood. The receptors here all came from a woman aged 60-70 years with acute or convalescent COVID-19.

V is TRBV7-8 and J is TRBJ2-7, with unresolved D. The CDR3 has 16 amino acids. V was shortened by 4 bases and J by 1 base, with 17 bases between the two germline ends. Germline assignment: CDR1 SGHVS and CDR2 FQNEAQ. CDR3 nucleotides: TGTGCCAGCAGCTCCCCGAGCCTCAAGAGGTCCTACGAGCAGTACTTC. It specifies CASSSPSLKRSYEQYF.

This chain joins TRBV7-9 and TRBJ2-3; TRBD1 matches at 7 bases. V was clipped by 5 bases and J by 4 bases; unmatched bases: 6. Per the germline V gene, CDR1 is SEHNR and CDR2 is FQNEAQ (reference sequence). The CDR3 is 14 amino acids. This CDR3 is CASSTNRGSDTQYF. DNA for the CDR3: TGTGCCAGCAGCACCAACAGGGGATCAGATACGCAGTATTTT.

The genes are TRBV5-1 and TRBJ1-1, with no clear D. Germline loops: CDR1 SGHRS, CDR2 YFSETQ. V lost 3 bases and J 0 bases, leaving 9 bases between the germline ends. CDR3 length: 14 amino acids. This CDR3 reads CASSWATLNTEAFF. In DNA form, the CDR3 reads TGCGCCAGCAGCTGGGCGACATTGAACACTGAAGCTTTCTTT.

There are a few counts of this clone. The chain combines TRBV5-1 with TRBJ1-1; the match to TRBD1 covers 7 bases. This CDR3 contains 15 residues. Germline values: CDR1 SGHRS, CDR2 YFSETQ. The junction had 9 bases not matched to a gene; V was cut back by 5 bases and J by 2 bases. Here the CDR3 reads CASSTSPGGNTEAFF. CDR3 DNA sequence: TGCGCCAGCAGTACTAGTCCAGGGGGAAACACTGAAGCTTTCTTT.

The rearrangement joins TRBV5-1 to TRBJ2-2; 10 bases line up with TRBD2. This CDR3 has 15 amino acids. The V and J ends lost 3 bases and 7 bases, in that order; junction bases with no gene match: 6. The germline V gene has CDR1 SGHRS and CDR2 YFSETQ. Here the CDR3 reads CASSSLAGAVGELFF. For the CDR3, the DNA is TGCGCCAGCAGCTCCCTAGCGGGGGCCGTCGGGGAGCTGTTTTTT. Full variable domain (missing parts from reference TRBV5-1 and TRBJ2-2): KAGVTQTPRYLIKTRGQQVTLSCSPISGHRSVSWYQQTPGQGLQFLFEYFSETQRNKGNFPGRFSGRQFSNSRSEMNVSTLELGDSALYLCASSSLAGAVGELFFGEGSRLTVL.

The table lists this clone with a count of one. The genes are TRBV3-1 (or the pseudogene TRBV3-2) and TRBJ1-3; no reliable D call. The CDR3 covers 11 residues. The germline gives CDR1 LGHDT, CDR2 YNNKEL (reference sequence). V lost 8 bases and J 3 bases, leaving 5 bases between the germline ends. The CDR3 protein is CASEVGNTIYF. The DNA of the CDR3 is TGTGCCAGCGAGGTTGGAAACACCATATATTTT.

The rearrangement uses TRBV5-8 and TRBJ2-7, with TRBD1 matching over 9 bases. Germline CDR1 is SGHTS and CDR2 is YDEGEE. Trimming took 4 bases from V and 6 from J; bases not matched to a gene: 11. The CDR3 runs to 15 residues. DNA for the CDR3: TGTGCCAGCAGCGTCCGGGACAGGGTAATTGTCGAGCAGTACTTC. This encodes CASSVRDRVIVEQYF.

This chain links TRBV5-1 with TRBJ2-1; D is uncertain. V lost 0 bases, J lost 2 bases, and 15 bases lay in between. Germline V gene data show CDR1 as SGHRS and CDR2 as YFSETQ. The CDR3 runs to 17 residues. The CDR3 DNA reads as TGCGCCAGCAGCTTGGTTTCGGCGGTACCTCCCTACAATGAGCAGTTCTTC. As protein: CASSLVSAVPPYNEQFF.

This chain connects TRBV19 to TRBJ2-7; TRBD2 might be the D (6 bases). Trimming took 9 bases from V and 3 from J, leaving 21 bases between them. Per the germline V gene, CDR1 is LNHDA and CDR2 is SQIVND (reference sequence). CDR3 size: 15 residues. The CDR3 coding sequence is TGTGCCAGCAAGGTCGGGTCCCAGGGAGGCTACGAGCAGTACTTC. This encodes CASKVGSQGGYEQYF.

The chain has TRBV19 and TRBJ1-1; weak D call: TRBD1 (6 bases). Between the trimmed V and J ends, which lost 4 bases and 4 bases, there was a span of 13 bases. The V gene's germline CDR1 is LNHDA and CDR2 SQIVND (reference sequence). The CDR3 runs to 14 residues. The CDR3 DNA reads TGTGCCAGTAGTACCCCCCGGGGGGCCACTGAAGCTTTCTTT. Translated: CASSTPRGATEAFF.

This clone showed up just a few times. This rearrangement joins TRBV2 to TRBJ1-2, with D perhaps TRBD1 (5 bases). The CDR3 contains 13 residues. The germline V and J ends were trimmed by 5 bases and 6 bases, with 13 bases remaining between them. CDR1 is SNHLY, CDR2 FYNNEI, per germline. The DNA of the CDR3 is TGTGCCAGCAGTCCCACAGGCACCCATGGCTACACCTTC. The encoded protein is CASSPTGTHGYTF.

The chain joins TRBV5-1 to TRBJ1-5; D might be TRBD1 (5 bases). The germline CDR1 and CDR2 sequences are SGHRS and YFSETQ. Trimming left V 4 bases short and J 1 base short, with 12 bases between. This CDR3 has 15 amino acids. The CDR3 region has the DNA TGCGCCAGCAGCCGGACGGGGGGGAGCAATCAGCCCCAGCATTTT. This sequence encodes CASSRTGGSNQPQHF.

The CDR3 reads CASSPKDRESSYTF. The CDR3 DNA is TGTGCCAGCTCACCTAAGGACAGGGAATCTAGCTACACCTTC. The rearrangement uses TRBV18 and TRBJ1-2; 8 nucleotides line up with TRBD1. Trimming cost V 3 bases and J 9 bases; bases outside gene matches: 9. Germline lookup yields CDR1 KGHSH and CDR2 LQKENI. The CDR3 extends over 14 amino acids.

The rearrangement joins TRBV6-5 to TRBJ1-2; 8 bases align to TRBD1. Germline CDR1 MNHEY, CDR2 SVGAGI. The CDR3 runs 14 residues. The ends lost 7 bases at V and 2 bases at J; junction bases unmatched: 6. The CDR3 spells CASIKTGANYGYTF. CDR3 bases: TGTGCCAGCATAAAGACAGGGGCGAACTATGGCTACACCTTC.

DNA of the CDR3: TGCGCCAGCAGCGGTAGCGGGGGGCGCCGAGTCACAGATACGCAGTATTTT. The encoded protein is CASSGSGGRRVTDTQYF. The chain recombines TRBV5-1 with TRBJ2-3; 10 bases match TRBD2. J lost 2 bases, V lost 4 bases, and 10 bases had no gene match. The CDR3 runs to 17 residues. CDR1 and CDR2 from the germline V gene are SGHRS and YFSETQ.

The DNA of the CDR3 is TGTGCCAGTAGTATCCGGTCTGGACAGGGAAGTGGCGAGCAGTACTTC. Its translation: CASSIRSGQGSGEQYF. The chain combines TRBV19 with TRBJ2-7; 8 nucleotides align to TRBD1. This CDR3 is built from 16 residues. After removal of 3 bases from V and 6 bases from J, the junction contained 13 bases not matched to a gene. The germline gives CDR1 LNHDA, CDR2 SQIVND (reference sequence).

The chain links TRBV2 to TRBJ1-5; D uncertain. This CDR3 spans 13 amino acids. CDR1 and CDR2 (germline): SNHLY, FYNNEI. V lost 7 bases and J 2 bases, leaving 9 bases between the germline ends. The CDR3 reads CASNREGNQPQHF. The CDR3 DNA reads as TGTGCCAGCAACCGCGAAGGCAATCAGCCCCAGCATTTT. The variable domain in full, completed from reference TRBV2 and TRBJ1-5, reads EPEVTQTPSHQVTQMGQEVILRCVPISNHLYFYWYRQILGQKVEFLVSFYNNEISEKSEIFDDQFSVERPDGSNFTLKIRSTKLEDSAMYFCASNREGNQPQHFGDGTRLSIL.

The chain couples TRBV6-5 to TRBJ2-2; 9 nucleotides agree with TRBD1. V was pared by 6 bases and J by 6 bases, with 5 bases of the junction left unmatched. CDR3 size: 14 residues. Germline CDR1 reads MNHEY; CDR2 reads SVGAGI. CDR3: CASRGTGSAGELFF. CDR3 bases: TGTGCCAGCAGAGGGACAGGGTCAGCCGGGGAGCTGTTTTTT.

CDR3 residues: CASSPGQSAEAFF. CDR3 coding DNA: TGTGCCAGCTCACCGGGACAGTCGGCTGAAGCTTTCTTT. V usage is TRBV18 and J usage is TRBJ1-1; 7 bases line up with TRBD1. The CDR3 contains 13 residues. The V and J ends lost 3 bases and 6 bases, in that order; junction bases with no gene match: 4. The germline V gene encodes CDR1 KGHSH and CDR2 LQKENI.

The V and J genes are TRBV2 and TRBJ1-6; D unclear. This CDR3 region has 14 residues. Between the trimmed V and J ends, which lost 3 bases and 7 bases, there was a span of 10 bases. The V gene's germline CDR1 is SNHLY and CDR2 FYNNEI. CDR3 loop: CASSEGSGNSPLHF. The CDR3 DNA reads TGTGCCAGCAGTGAGGGATCGGGGAATTCACCCCTCCACTTT.

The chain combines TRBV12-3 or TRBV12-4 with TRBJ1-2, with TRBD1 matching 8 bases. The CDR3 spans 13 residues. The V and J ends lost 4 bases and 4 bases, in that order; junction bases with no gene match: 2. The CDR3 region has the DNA TGTGCCAGCAGTTCGACAGGGGCCTATGGCTACACCTTC. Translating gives CASSSTGAYGYTF.

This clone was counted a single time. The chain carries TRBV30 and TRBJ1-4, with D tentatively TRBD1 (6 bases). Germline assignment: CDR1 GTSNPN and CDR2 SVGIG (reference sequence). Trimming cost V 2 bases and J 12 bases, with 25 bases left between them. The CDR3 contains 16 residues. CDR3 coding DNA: TGTGCCTGGAGTCGATACTCATTGGACAGACTTACGGAACTGTTTTTT. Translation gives CAWSRYSLDRLTELFF. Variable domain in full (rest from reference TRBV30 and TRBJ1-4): SQTIHQWPATLVQPVGSPLSLECTVEGTSNPNLYWYRQAAGRGLQLLFYSVGIGQISSEVPQNLSASRPQDRQFILSSKKLLLSDSGFYLCAWSRYSLDRLTELFFGSGTQLSVL.

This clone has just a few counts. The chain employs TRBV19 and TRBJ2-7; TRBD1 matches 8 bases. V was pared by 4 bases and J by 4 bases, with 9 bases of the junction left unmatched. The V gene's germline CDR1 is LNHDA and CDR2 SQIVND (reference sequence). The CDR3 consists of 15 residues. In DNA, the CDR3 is TGTGCCAGTAGTACTAACTCCGGGACAGGATACGAGCAGTACTTC. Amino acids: CASSTNSGTGYEQYF.

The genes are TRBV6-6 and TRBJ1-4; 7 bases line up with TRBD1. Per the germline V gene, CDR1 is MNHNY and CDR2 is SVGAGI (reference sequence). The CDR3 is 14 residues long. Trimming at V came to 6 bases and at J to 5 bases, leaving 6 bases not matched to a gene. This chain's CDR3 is CASSPTGTNEKLFF. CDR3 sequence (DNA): TGTGCCAGCAGCCCGACAGGGACGAATGAAAAACTGTTTTTT.

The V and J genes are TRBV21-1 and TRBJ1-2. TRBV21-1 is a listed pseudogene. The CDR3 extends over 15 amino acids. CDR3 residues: CASSKRTPPPRGYTF. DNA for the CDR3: TGTGCCAGCAGCAAACGAACCCCACCACCGAGGGGCTACACCTTC.

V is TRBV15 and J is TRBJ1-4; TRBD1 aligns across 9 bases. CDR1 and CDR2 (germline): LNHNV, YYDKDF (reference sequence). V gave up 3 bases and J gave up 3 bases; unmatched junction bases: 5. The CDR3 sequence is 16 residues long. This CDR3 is CATSRGTGTSNEKLFF. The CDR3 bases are TGTGCCACCAGCAGGGGGACAGGGACATCTAATGAAAAACTGTTTTTT.

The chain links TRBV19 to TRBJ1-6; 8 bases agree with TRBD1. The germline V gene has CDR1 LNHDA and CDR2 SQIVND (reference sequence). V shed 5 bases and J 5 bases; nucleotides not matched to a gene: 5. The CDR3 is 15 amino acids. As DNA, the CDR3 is TGTGCCAGTAGTTTCAGGGACAGGAATAATTCACCCCTCCACTTT. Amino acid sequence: CASSFRDRNNSPLHF.

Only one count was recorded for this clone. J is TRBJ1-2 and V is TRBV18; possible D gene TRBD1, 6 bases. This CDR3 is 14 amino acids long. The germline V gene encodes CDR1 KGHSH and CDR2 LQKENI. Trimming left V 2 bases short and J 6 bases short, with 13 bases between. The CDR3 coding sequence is TGTGCCAGCTCACCATCGGGCAGGGGAGATGGCTACACCTTC. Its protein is CASSPSGRGDGYTF.

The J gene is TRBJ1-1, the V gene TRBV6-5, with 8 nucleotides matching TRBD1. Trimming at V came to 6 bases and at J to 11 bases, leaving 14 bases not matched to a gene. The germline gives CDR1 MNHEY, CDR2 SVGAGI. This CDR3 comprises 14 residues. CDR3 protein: CASSHGQGNLGAFF. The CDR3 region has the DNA TGTGCCAGCAGCCACGGACAGGGTAATTTAGGGGCTTTCTTT.